This T cell receptor beta chain was documented in a study of CD4+ T cells in melanoma (dated by TCRdb to between 2021 and 2024). Notes on the research overall: Neoantigen-specific CD4+ T cells in human melanoma were investigated in the study.

Library construction relied on the immunoSEQ multiplex PCR assay. TCRdb limited this immuneACCESS table to in-frame rearrangements with V and J called. A share of clones is missing; checked studies link under half to unresolved V genes, and the rest is unexplained. This sample has about 110,000 clones in its table, and roughly 90% of those were observed once. Jointly, the top ten make up roughly 3.3% of the sample. The donors were people with melanoma. What the research found in general, with its limitations: The report described a correlation between neoantigen-specific CD4+ T cells and the function of CD8+ T cells, macrophages and B cells. According to the report, neoantigen-specific CD4+ T cells in melanoma displayed diverse differentiation states.

As concerns this clone: Its antigen is currently not known. No base-level quality is on record; no much larger clone is a single base apart.

The sample was peripheral blood. This TCR was sampled from a human donor with melanoma.

CDR3 reads: CAIKGLAGGLDTQYF. In nucleotides, the sequence is TGTGCCATCAAGGGACTAGCGGGAGGGCTTGATACGCAGTATTTT. The chain uses TRBV10-3 and TRBJ2-3; the junction holds 16 bases that match TRBD2. Based on the germline V gene, the CDR1 and CDR2 sequences are ENHRY and SYGVKD. After removal of 7 bases from V and 6 bases from J, the junction retains 4 bases not matched to a gene. The CDR3 measures 15 amino acids from cysteine to phenylalanine. Only CDR3 DNA remains: 45 bases, in frame from the first base.